The source of this T cell receptor beta chain is a study of glioma-infiltrating T cells after dendritic cell vaccination. The wider study: Treatment, given 2003 to 2012, was autologous tumor lysate-pulsed dendritic cell vaccination.

Germline V gene data show CDR1 as SGHAT and CDR2 as FQNNGV. V lost 6 bases to trimming and J lost 2 bases, with 14 bases between them. CDR3 length: 14 residues. Amplification used 60 V beta primers and 13 J beta primers. The table came from immunoSEQ multiplex PCR; TCRdb's copy has only in-frame clones and leaves some out. The sample includes tens of thousands of clones, less than 85% of them seen just once. The time point here: after dendritic cell vaccination, including at tumor progression/relapse. Source: blood, taken after dendritic cell vaccination. The sequence was obtained from a human donor with glioblastoma. The rearrangement uses TRBV11-2 and TRBJ2-7, with D uncertain. Here the CDR3 reads CASRDLRSPYEQYF. The CDR3 DNA sequence: TGTGCCAGCAGAGACTTACGGAGTCCCTACGAGCAGTACTTC.